One sample yielded the 32 T cell receptor beta chains listed below, sequenced in a study of T-cell reconstitution after alpha-beta-depleted transplantation in children. The TCRbeta library was prepared with unique molecular identifiers. TCRdb itself ran the PCR reads through MiXCR, one entry per CDR3 protein. The data contain some 590,000 distinct CDR3 sequences, approximately 10% of them singletons. The sample in question was PBMCs from the stem cell graft donor, obtained from the stem cell graft. The origin of the receptors is a human donor who donated a stem cell graft to a child with acute myeloid leukemia.

The chain couples TRBV28 to TRBJ2-7; 7 nucleotides match TRBD2. Per the germline V gene, CDR1 is MDHEN and CDR2 is SYDVKM. V lost 10 bases, J lost 4 bases, and 10 bases stayed unmatched. The CDR3 has 13 amino acids. CDR3 sequence: CATPYGRSYEQYF. CDR3 in DNA: TGTGCCACCCCGTACGGGAGGTCTTACGAGCAGTACTTC.

This clonotype was detected a few times. V is TRBV21-1 and J is TRBJ2-5; the table names TRBD2, a call not compared with the DNA. TRBV21-1 corresponds to a pseudogene. This CDR3 contains 15 residues. In nucleotides, the CDR3 is TGTGCCAGCAGCAACCGGGAGGGCCTCCAAGAGACCCAGTACTTC. It specifies CASSNREGLQETQYF.

The chain combines TRBV18 with TRBJ2-7, with 9 bases identical to TRBD1. The CDR3 runs 15 residues. From germline, CDR1 is KGHSH and CDR2 LQKENI. J was trimmed by 5 bases and V by 3 bases; bases with no gene match: 8. The CDR3 DNA is TGTGCCAGCTCACCCGGGACAGGGAGTGTAAACGAGCAGTACTTC. It is translated as CASSPGTGSVNEQYF.

V usage is TRBV10-3 and J usage is TRBJ1-2; TRBD1 might be the D (5 bases). Germline CDR1 is ENHRY and CDR2 is SYGVKD. This CDR3 is 12 amino acids long. The ends were cut back, 10 bases at V and 3 bases at J, with 12 bases in the middle. The chain's CDR3 is CATTVDDYGYTF. CDR3 bases: TGTGCCACGACAGTAGACGACTATGGCTACACCTTC.

The rearrangement uses TRBV6-5 and TRBJ1-5; no reliable D call. V dropped 0 bases and J dropped 0 bases, with 9 bases sitting between them. The CDR3 is 16 amino acids. Germline CDR1 and CDR2: MNHEY and SVGAGI. CDR3 coding DNA: TGTGCCAGCAGTTACTCAGCGGCGTATAGCAATCAGCCCCAGCATTTT. Translated: CASSYSAAYSNQPQHF.

This clonotype was counted at least ten times. The V call is TRBV5-1, the J call TRBJ2-3, with D perhaps matching TRBD1 or TRBD2 (5 bases each). This CDR3 has 15 amino acids. V was trimmed by 5 bases and J by 2 bases, leaving 15 bases between them. Germline V gives CDR1 SGHRS, CDR2 YFSETQ. CDR3 residues: CASRQIGGLTDTQYF. The CDR3 DNA sequence: TGCGCCAGCAGACAAATTGGGGGTCTCACAGATACGCAGTATTTT.

The CDR3 spells CASSDRTGSVEKLFF. The CDR3 region has the DNA TGTGCCAGCAGTGATCGGACAGGGTCGGTTGAAAAACTGTTTTTT. The V and J genes are TRBV6-2 or TRBV6-3 and TRBJ1-4, with 8 bases lining up with TRBD1. Looked up from germline, CDR1 is MNHEY and CDR2 is SVGEGT. V gave up 5 bases and J gave up 7 bases; unmatched junction bases: 9. The CDR3 length is 15 residues.

This clonotype appeared once. This chain joins TRBV2 and TRBJ1-6; D uncertain. Trimming stripped 5 bases from V and 9 bases from J, with 23 bases between. From germline, CDR1 is SNHLY and CDR2 FYNNEI. This CDR3 region has 17 residues. For the CDR3, the DNA is TGTGCCAGCAGTTCCCAGGCTTTCGGACCTAACCTTTCACCCCTCCACTTT. It encodes CASSSQAFGPNLSPLHF.

The chain uses TRBV12-3 or TRBV12-4 and TRBJ2-2; a weak D match, TRBD2 (6 bases). V was shortened by 7 bases and J by 1 base, with 10 bases between the two germline ends. CDR3 length: 14 amino acids. CDR3 amino acids: CASTEGGNTGELFF. The CDR3 DNA reads TGTGCCAGCACCGAGGGAGGGAACACCGGGGAGCTGTTTTTT.

The V and J genes are TRBV6-1 and TRBJ1-1, with TRBD1 identical over 7 bases. The germline CDR1 and CDR2 sequences are MNHNS and SASEGT. The CDR3 covers 14 residues. Unmatched junction bases numbered 9, after V lost 6 bases and J lost 5 bases. The CDR3 DNA is TGTGCCAGCAGGACCCAGGGGGGGCCGACTGAAGCTTTCTTT. This translates into CASRTQGGPTEAFF.

This clonotype was seen a handful of times. The rearrangement uses TRBV20-1 and TRBJ2-5; tentative D call: TRBD2 (7 bases). Trimming removed 3 bases from V and 3 bases from J, with 17 bases in between. Germline CDR1 and CDR2: DFQATT and SNEGSKA (reference sequence). The CDR3 runs 15 residues. The chain's CDR3 is CSARVHGGPKETQYF. The CDR3 nucleotides are TGCAGTGCTAGGGTTCACGGGGGGCCGAAAGAGACCCAGTACTTC.

Ten or more counts support this clonotype. The CDR3 DNA is TGTGCCAGCAGTTACTCTCCGGGACTAGCGGGAGGAGGTGCGTACGAGCAGTACTTC. It encodes CASSYSPGLAGGGAYEQYF. The chain employs TRBV6-2 or TRBV6-3 and TRBJ2-7, with 15 bases fitting TRBD2. CDR3 length: 19 residues. After removal of 0 bases from V and 4 bases from J, the junction contained 10 bases not matched to a gene. Germline V lookup: CDR1 MNHEY, CDR2 SVGEGT.

The rearrangement uses TRBV5-1 and TRBJ1-1; the match to TRBD1 covers 8 bases. This CDR3 is 16 amino acids long. Per the germline V gene, CDR1 is SGHRS and CDR2 is YFSETQ. V dropped 1 base and J dropped 5; count of bases not matched to a gene: 10. The DNA for the CDR3 is TGCGCCAGCAGCTTGTCCCCCACAGGGGGGGGAACTGAAGCTTTCTTT. Translating gives CASSLSPTGGGTEAFF.

This clonotype has more than one count but fewer than ten. The CDR3 region is CASSESGRLNTEAFF. In nucleotides, the CDR3 is TGTGCCAGCAGTGAGTCAGGACGGTTGAACACTGAAGCTTTCTTT. The chain combines TRBV6-1 with TRBJ1-1, with D hard to call. This CDR3 has 15 residues. CDR1 and CDR2 from the germline V gene are MNHNS and SASEGT. V was cut by 3 bases and J by 0 bases, with 11 bases left in between.

This clonotype was observed a few times. The V gene is TRBV29-1, the J gene TRBJ2-1; 9 bases agree with TRBD2. This CDR3 spans 14 amino acids. With 6 bases clipped from V and 5 bases from J, the junction kept 8 bases outside the gene matches. CDR1 and CDR2 from the germline V gene are SQVTM and ANQGSEA. In nucleotides, the CDR3 is TGCAGCGTCGGAAAGGGACTAGCCAACAATGAGCAGTTCTTC. Translation gives CSVGKGLANNEQFF.

This clonotype was detected ten times or more. This chain joins TRBV6-5 and TRBJ1-5; D gene ambiguous. The CDR3 is 14 amino acids. CDR1 and CDR2 (germline): MNHEY, SVGAGI. The V end lost 7 bases, the J end lost 4 bases, and 14 bases lay between the germline ends. CDR3 nucleotides: TGTGCCAGCACTCAGTCCGTGGGTAATCAGCCCCAGCATTTT. Translated: CASTQSVGNQPQHF.

This sequence joins TRBV19 and TRBJ2-1; possibly TRBD1 or TRBD2 for D (5 bases each). There are 15 residues in the CDR3. The V end lost 7 bases, the J end lost 0 bases, and 13 bases lay between the germline ends. Germline V CDR1 and CDR2: LNHDA, SQIVND (reference sequence). In DNA, the CDR3 is TGTGCCAGTATAGGCCCAGGGAGCTCCTACAATGAGCAGTTCTTC. Its protein product is CASIGPGSSYNEQFF.

This clonotype appeared many times. V is TRBV29-1 and J is TRBJ2-7, with D maybe TRBD1 (6 bases). The CDR3 has 14 residues. CDR1 and CDR2 (germline): SQVTM, ANQGSEA. The V gene lost 4 bases and the J gene lost 6 bases, with 19 bases spanning the gap. CDR3 sequence (DNA): TGCAGCGTTGGCCAGGGGTTGGGCCCTTTCGAGCAGTACTTC. It codes for CSVGQGLGPFEQYF.

The chain combines TRBV20-1 with TRBJ2-7, with D perhaps matching TRBD2 (5 bases). The germline V gene encodes CDR1 DFQATT and CDR2 SNEGSKA (reference sequence). The CDR3 extends over 15 amino acids. The V gene lost 6 bases and the J gene lost 0 bases, with 18 bases spanning the gap. CDR3 sequence: CSAGDSSTSSYEQYF. In nucleotides, the CDR3 is TGCAGTGCCGGCGATTCTAGCACTAGCTCCTACGAGCAGTACTTC.

Here the CDR3 DNA reads TGTGCCAGCAGCCAAGAATGGAGCGTACTCTACAATGAGCAGTTCTTC. Translating gives CASSQEWSVLYNEQFF. The genes are TRBV4-2 and TRBJ2-1, with D unclear. The CDR3 runs 16 residues. V gave up 0 bases and J gave up 3 bases, with 12 bases separating them. CDR1 is LGHNA, CDR2 YNFKEQ, per germline.

The rearrangement uses TRBV12-2 and TRBJ2-7; the D call TRBD1 from the table was never checked on the DNA. TRBV12-2 is a pseudogene locus. CDR3 length equals 13 residues. The CDR3 reads CAAEGECSYEQYF. The DNA of the CDR3 is TGTGCAGCAGAAGGGGAGTGTTCCTACGAGCAGTACTTC.

This clonotype was seen a few times. The rearrangement links TRBV11-2 to TRBJ2-5, with a tentative D call TRBD1 (5 bases). With 1 base removed from V and 7 bases from J, the gap between germline ends came to 7 bases. This CDR3 has 12 amino acids. The germline V gene encodes CDR1 SGHAT and CDR2 FQNNGV. The CDR3 sequence: CASSLVQGTQYF. The CDR3 nucleotides are TGTGCCAGCAGCTTAGTCCAGGGGACCCAGTACTTC.

This chain links TRBV20-1 with TRBJ2-7; no definite D call. This CDR3 has 15 amino acids. In germline, CDR1 is DFQATT, CDR2 SNEGSKA (reference sequence). V was trimmed by 6 bases and J by 3 bases, leaving 21 bases between them. CDR3 loop: CSAPDKAFSFYEQYF. CDR3 DNA: TGCAGTGCCCCTGACAAGGCTTTCTCCTTCTACGAGCAGTACTTC.

This clonotype came up many times. V and J are TRBV15 and TRBJ2-1, with 9 bases aligning to TRBD1. CDR3 length equals 12 residues. Looked up from germline, CDR1 is LNHNV and CDR2 is YYDKDF (reference sequence). The junction had 3 bases not matched to a gene; V was cut back by 2 bases and J by 13 bases. CDR3 nucleotides: TGTGCCACCAGCAGACCCACAGGGGGCCAGTTCTTC. Encoded protein: CATSRPTGGQFF.

The chain employs TRBV5-5 and TRBJ2-2; D possibly corresponds to TRBD1 (5 bases). The V and J ends lost 2 bases and 2 bases respectively, with 16 bases between them. Looked up from germline, CDR1 is SGHKS and CDR2 is YYEKEE (reference sequence). There are 17 residues in the CDR3. Here the CDR3 reads CASSFQLTQGNTGELFF. In nucleotides, the CDR3 is TGTGCCAGCAGCTTTCAATTGACCCAGGGAAACACCGGGGAGCTGTTTTTT.

This clonotype has a single count. V usage is TRBV30 and J usage is TRBJ2-4, with 7 nucleotides matching TRBD2. The CDR3 is 16 amino acids. CDR1 and CDR2 (germline): GTSNPN, SVGIG (reference sequence). J lost 0 bases, V lost 4 bases, and 9 bases had no gene match. CDR3: CAWKGGAPRAKNIQYF. CDR3 nucleotide sequence: TGTGCCTGGAAGGGAGGGGCACCCCGAGCCAAAAACATTCAGTACTTC.

At least ten counts were recorded for this clonotype. The chain has TRBV7-9 and TRBJ2-2, with TRBD1 identical over 9 bases. V gave up 5 bases and J gave up 1 base; unmatched junction bases: 2. This CDR3 has 15 amino acids. CDR1 and CDR2 (germline): SEHNR, FQNEAQ (reference sequence). The CDR3 DNA reads as TGTGCCAGCAGCCCGGGACAGGGGAACACCGGGGAGCTGTTTTTT. Its translation: CASSPGQGNTGELFF.

Many counts were recorded for this clonotype. The genes are TRBV13 and TRBJ2-1; D may correspond to TRBD1 or TRBD2 (7 bases each). V lost 0 bases to trimming and J lost 7 bases, with 19 bases between them. The CDR3 runs to 17 residues. Per germline, CDR1 PRHDT and CDR2 FYEKMQ (reference sequence). The CDR3 is CASSLGPSGTAWNEQFF. The DNA of the CDR3 is TGTGCCAGCAGCTTAGGCCCCAGCGGGACAGCGTGGAATGAGCAGTTCTTC.

This clonotype was picked up many times. The J gene is TRBJ2-5, the V gene TRBV18; D unclear. V was pared by 2 bases and J by 2 bases, with 6 bases between. This CDR3 region has 13 residues. Germline V gives CDR1 KGHSH, CDR2 LQKENI. In DNA form, the CDR3 reads TGTGCCAGCTCACCAGCCCTACAAGAGACCCAGTACTTC. It is translated as CASSPALQETQYF. The full variable domain, its missing parts supplied by reference TRBV18 and TRBJ2-5, is NAGVMQNPRHLVRRRGQEARLRCSPMKGHSHVYWYRQLPEEGLKFMVYLQKENIIDESGMPKERFSAEFPKEGPSILRIQQVVRGDSAAYFCASSPALQETQYFGPGTRLLVL.

This clonotype has just a few counts. The genes are TRBV6-5 and TRBJ1-1; possible D gene TRBD1, 6 bases. The CDR3 is 17 amino acids. The germline V and J ends were trimmed by 4 bases and 0 bases, with 18 bases remaining between them. CDR1 is MNHEY and CDR2 is SVGAGI in the germline V gene. CDR3 sequence: CASSFPQQGGMNTEAFF. For the CDR3, the DNA is TGTGCCAGCAGTTTCCCTCAACAGGGAGGTATGAACACTGAAGCTTTCTTT.

There are many counts of this clonotype. V and J are TRBV6-5 and TRBJ2-3; a possible D gene is TRBD1 (6 bases). The V end lost 8 bases, the J end lost 2 bases, and 20 bases lay between the germline ends. Germline V lookup: CDR1 MNHEY, CDR2 SVGAGI. The CDR3 loop spans 16 amino acids. The CDR3 loop is CASWATGTPSTDTQYF. CDR3 nucleotide sequence: TGTGCCAGCTGGGCCACCGGGACACCTTCCACAGATACGCAGTATTTT.

At least ten counts were recorded for this clonotype. The chain employs TRBV18 and TRBJ2-5; D is possibly TRBD1 (6 bases). The length of the CDR3 is 12 residues. Germline CDR1 and CDR2: KGHSH and LQKENI. V shed 3 bases and J shed 5 bases, with 7 bases lying between them. The CDR3 spells CASSPQGETQYF. In nucleotides, the CDR3 is TGTGCCAGCTCACCGCAGGGGGAGACCCAGTACTTC.